The T cell receptor beta chain described here comes from a study of cytotoxic CD8 clonotypes in ibrutinib-treated CLL listed by TCRdb under 2021. The study in broad terms: The cohort had around twelve relapsed/refractory and about 15 treatment-naive patients; 17 were IGHV unmutated. Responses were partial in around 25 patients and complete in 2; after median about 63 months follow-up, around 15 stayed in remission and roughly twelve progressed. Cryopreserved peripheral blood mononuclear cells were collected before treatment, at response, and at either disease progression or sustained remission. The response samples were drawn at a median of approximately twelve months into treatment, with a range of about 6 to 36 months. Longitudinal samples were obtainable from about 30% of the roughly 86 participants in the trial. On average, each sample had about 250,000 productive templates and more than 85,000 productive rearrangements. Summary of the overall study and its limitations: Lymph node repertoires were not examined, and the timing of sampling was not matched between patients in sustained remission and those whose disease progressed. Public clonotypes were rare and either contracted or stayed stable during treatment, and the rise in clonality at ibrutinib response reflected the expansion of private clonotypes. Baseline clonality was found to be higher than that of age-matched healthy donors and was strongly correlated with circulating CD8+ T-cell counts. An increase in clonality was observed at ibrutinib response, with clonality remaining stable during sustained remission and falling back toward baseline at progression.

On a MiSeq, deep resolution sequencing aimed for a depth between 1 in 1 million and 1 in 200,000 T cells, with each clonotype covered around 9.2x on average. The immunoSEQ hsTCRB Kit was used to generate TCR beta libraries. In the original analysis: Data were analyzed with ImmunoSEQ Data Assistant and ImmunoSEQ Analyzer, with V, D and J genes assigned per IMGT definitions. Clonality was computed as one minus normalized Shannon entropy of productive rearrangement frequencies, ranging from 0 to 1. Public clonotype analysis was restricted to overrepresented clonotypes comprising at least 0.05% of each patient's repertoire. About twelve repertoires from age-matched healthy donors, obtained from immuneACCESS, served as clonality controls. The clones in this table, taken by TCRdb from immuneACCESS, are in-frame only. Not every clone is retained; where verified, under half of the shortfall comes from an unresolved V gene, and the cause of the rest is unknown. The DNA gave D and trimming, while V, J and clone size come from that table. Counted in this sample were hundreds of thousands of clones; about 80% of them appeared once. The ten largest account for about 6.3% of the sample.

With respect to this clone: Which antigen it targets is not known. No qualities accompany the bases; no much larger clone lies one base away.

For TCR beta library preparation, roughly 1.8 micrograms of genomic DNA was extracted from cryopreserved PBMCs. Longitudinal blood samples from CLL patients on ibrutinib monotherapy underwent high-throughput TCR beta sequencing. The patients took part in an open-label, single-center phase 2 trial of ibrutinib monotherapy. The germline V gene supplies CDR1 SGHTA and CDR2 FQGNSA. The CDR3 contains 14 residues, cysteine and phenylalanine counted. This entry keeps only the CDR3 DNA: 42 bases, framed from base 1. V has 5 bases trimmed and J has 7 bases trimmed; junction bases matching no gene number 10. This material consisted of PBMCs, taken before ibrutinib treatment. The chain was built from TRBV7-2 and TRBJ2-7; TRBD2 aligns with 8 central bases. The clonotype comes from a human donor with chronic lymphocytic leukemia. The CDR3 protein: CASSAKSGSGEQYF. The DNA sequence is given as TGTGCCAGCAGCGCCAAAAGCGGGAGTGGTGAGCAGTACTTC.